This T cell receptor beta chain was sequenced during a study of early T cells in non-severe SARS-CoV-2 infection. Study at large: The authors sequenced bulk RNA from unsorted whole blood, leaving chains unpaired.

V shed 3 bases, J shed 6 bases, and the junction held 11 bases outside the gene matches. The CDR3 covers 15 residues. The germline gives CDR1 SGHRS, CDR2 YFSETQ. Individual cDNA molecules were tagged with unique molecular identifiers, the study reported. Using its own MiXCR run on the 5' RACE reads, TCRdb lists one record per CDR3 protein. Here the sample spans around 30,000 distinct CDR3 sequences, under 6% being singletons. To note about this clonotype: Its antigen remains unidentified.

Study-wide points: In VDJdb matching, anti-spike CD8 responses were favored while private and CD4 specificities went missing.

The sequencing input was whole blood. The sequence derives from an adult who was a healthcare worker with PCR-confirmed SARS-CoV-2 infection or an uninfected control (not recorded which). The chain is built from TRBV5-1 and TRBJ1-2; TRBD1 matches 7 bases. The CDR3 coding sequence is TGCGCCAGCAGCTCCTTGGGGACAGCGACTCATGGCTACACCTTC. This encodes CASSSLGTATHGYTF. Drawing the rest from reference TRBV5-1 and TRBJ1-2, the complete variable domain is KAGVTQTPRYLIKTRGQQVTLSCSPISGHRSVSWYQQTPGQGLQFLFEYFSETQRNKGNFPGRFSGRQFSNSRSEMNVSTLELGDSALYLCASSSLGTATHGYTFGSGTRLTVV.